This TCR beta chain was documented in a study of shared clonotypes between healthy human individuals. CD45RO-negative, CCR7-selected cells formed the naive CD8 fraction, which excluded terminally differentiated effector memory CD45RA+ cells. TCRdb's copy holds only in-frame clones and misses some; the assay was immunoSEQ multiplex PCR. The sample consists of about 2 million clones, around 96% of them appearing once. Sequencing was done on a sample of naive CD8+ T cells sorted from blood. The receptor comes from a man aged 18 to 30 in good health.

The CDR3 is CASSQFPQPQHF. The CDR3 nucleotides read TGTGCCAGCAGCCAATTCCCTCAGCCCCAGCATTTT. The chain links TRBV16 to TRBJ1-5; no firm D call. CDR1 and CDR2 (germline): KGHSY, FQNENV. The V end lost 1 base, the J end lost 6 bases, and 4 bases lay between the germline ends. This CDR3 is 12 amino acids long.